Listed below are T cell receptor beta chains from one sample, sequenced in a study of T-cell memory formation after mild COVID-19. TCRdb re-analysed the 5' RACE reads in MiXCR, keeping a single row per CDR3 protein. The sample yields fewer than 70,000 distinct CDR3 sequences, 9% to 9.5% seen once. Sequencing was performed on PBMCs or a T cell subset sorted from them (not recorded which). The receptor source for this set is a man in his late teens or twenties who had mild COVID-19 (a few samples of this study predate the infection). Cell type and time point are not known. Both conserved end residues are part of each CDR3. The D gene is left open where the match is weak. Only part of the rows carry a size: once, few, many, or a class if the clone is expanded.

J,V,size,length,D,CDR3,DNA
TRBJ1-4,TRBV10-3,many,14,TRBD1,CAIRPGQDNEKLFF,TGTGCCATCAGACCGGGACAGGACAATGAAAAACTGTTTTTT
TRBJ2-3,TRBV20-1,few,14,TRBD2,CSAYQLGGDDTQYF,TGCAGTGCCTACCAGTTGGGGGGGGACGATACGCAGTATTTT
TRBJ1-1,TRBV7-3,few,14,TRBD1,CASSQAGGGTEAFF,TGTGCCAGCAGCCAGGCAGGGGGCGGCACTGAAGCTTTCTTT
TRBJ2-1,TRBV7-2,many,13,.,CASSLENMGEQFF,TGTGCCAGCAGCTTGGAAAACATGGGTGAGCAGTTCTTC
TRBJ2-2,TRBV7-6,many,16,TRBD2,CASSFGLAGNTGELFF,TGTGCCAGCAGCTTCGGCCTAGCGGGTAACACCGGGGAGCTGTTTTTT
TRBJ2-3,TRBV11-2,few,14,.,CASSPGDRTDTQYF,TGTGCCAGCAGCCCGGGGGACCGCACAGATACGCAGTATTTT
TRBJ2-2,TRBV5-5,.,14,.,CASSLVPGAGELFF,TGTGCCAGCAGCCTGGTGCCGGGCGCCGGGGAGCTGTTTTTT
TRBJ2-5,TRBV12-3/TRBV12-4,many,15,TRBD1,CASSGRTGGRETQYF,TGTGCCAGCAGCGGACGGACAGGGGGTCGGGAGACCCAGTACTTC
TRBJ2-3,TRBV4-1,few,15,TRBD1,CASSLMTGERNTQYF,TGCGCCAGCAGCCTGATGACAGGGGAAAGAAATACGCAGTATTTT
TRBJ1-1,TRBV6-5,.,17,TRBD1,CASSPGPGRGHNTEAFF,TGTGCCAGCAGCCCAGGGCCCGGCAGGGGGCACAACACTGAAGCTTTCTTT
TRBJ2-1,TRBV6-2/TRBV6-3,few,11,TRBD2,CASWGGNEQFF,TGTGCCAGCTGGGGGGGGAATGAGCAGTTCTTC
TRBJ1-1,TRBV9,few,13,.,CASSPQLDTEAFF,TGTGCCAGCAGCCCACAACTGGACACTGAAGCTTTCTTT
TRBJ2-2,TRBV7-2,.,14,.,CASSFGWDTGELFF,TGTGCCAGCAGCTTTGGCTGGGACACCGGGGAGCTGTTTTTT
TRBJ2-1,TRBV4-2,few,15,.,CASSQEAGAPHEQFF,TGTGCCAGCAGCCAAGAGGCGGGGGCGCCGCATGAGCAGTTCTTC
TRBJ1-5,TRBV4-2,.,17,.,CASSQIPYRKSNQPQHF,TGTGCCAGCAGCCAAATTCCTTACAGGAAAAGCAATCAGCCCCAGCATTTT
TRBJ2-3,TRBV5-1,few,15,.,CASSLFGGATDTQYF,TGCGCCAGCAGCTTGTTCGGGGGCGCCACAGATACGCAGTATTTT
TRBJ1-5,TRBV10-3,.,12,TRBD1,CAIGTGDGPQHF,TGTGCCATCGGAACAGGGGATGGGCCCCAGCATTTT
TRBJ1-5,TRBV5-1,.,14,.,CASSGGDGNQPQHF,TGCGCCAGCAGCGGGGGCGACGGCAATCAGCCCCAGCATTTT
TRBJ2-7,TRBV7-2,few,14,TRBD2,CASSLSGGPSEQYF,TGTGCCAGCAGCTTATCGGGGGGGCCGAGCGAGCAGTACTTC
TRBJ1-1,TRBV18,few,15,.,CASSLSDRAGTEAFF,TGTGCCAGCTCACTGTCGGACCGTGCGGGAACTGAAGCTTTCTTT
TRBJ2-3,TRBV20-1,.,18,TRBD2,CSAREITSGGLSTDTQYF,TGCAGTGCTAGAGAAATTACCAGCGGGGGGCTGAGCACAGATACGCAGTATTTT
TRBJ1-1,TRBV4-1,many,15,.,CASSQDEGMNTEAFF,TGCGCCAGCAGCCAAGATGAGGGGATGAACACTGAAGCTTTCTTT
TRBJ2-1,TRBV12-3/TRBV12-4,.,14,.,CASSLNWGANEQFF,TGTGCCAGCAGTTTAAATTGGGGGGCCAATGAGCAGTTCTTC
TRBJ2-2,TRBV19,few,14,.,CASIERTNTGELFF,TGTGCCAGTATCGAGCGAACGAACACCGGGGAGCTGTTTTTT
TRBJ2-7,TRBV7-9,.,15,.,CASSTTRTGGYEQYF,TGTGCCAGCAGCACAACCCGGACAGGAGGGTACGAGCAGTACTTC
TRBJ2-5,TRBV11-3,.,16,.,CASSPGTAVVQETQYF,TGTGCCAGCAGCCCGGGCACAGCGGTCGTCCAAGAGACCCAGTACTTC
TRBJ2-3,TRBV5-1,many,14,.,CASRYRGLTDTQYF,TGCGCCAGCAGGTATCGGGGGCTCACAGATACGCAGTATTTT
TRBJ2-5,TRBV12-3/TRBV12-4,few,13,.,CASSPGSGETQYF,TGTGCCAGCAGTCCAGGGTCTGGTGAGACCCAGTACTTC
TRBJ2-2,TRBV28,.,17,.,CASSPSAGAVNTGELFF,TGTGCCAGCAGTCCCTCGGCAGGGGCCGTGAACACCGGGGAGCTGTTTTTT
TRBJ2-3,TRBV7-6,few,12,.,CASSAYLDTQYF,TGTGCCAGCAGCGCCTACTTGGATACGCAGTATTTT
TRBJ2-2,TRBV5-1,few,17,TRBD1,CASSSHGTGGNTGELFF,TGCGCCAGCAGCTCACACGGGACAGGCGGGAACACCGGGGAGCTGTTTTTT
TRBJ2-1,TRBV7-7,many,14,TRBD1,CASSSRTGDHEQFF,TGTGCTAGCAGCTCGAGGACAGGGGATCATGAGCAGTTCTTC
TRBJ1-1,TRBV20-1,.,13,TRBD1,CSAPTRQGFEAFF,TGCAGTGCTCCGACCCGACAGGGCTTTGAAGCTTTCTTT
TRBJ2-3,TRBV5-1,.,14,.,CASSKQEVTDTQYF,TGCGCCAGCAGCAAACAGGAGGTCACAGATACGCAGTATTTT
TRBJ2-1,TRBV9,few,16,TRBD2,CASSAGTSGGNNEQFF,TGTGCCAGCAGCGCCGGGACTAGCGGGGGAAACAATGAGCAGTTCTTC
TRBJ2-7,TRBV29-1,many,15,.,CSVEDGGESSYEQYF,TGCAGCGTTGAAGATGGAGGGGAAAGCTCCTACGAGCAGTACTTC
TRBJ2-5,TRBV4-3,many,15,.,CASSQGLTTLETQYF,TGCGCCAGCAGCCAAGGGCTAACGACGTTGGAGACCCAGTACTTC
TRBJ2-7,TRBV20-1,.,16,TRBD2,CSARDGLAGILYEQYF,TGCAGTGCTAGAGATGGTCTAGCGGGGATCCTCTACGAGCAGTACTTC
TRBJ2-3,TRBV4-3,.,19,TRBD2,CASSQDTPSGGGATDTQYF,TGCGCCAGCAGCCAAGACACCCCGTCTGGCGGGGGGGCCACAGATACGCAGTATTTT
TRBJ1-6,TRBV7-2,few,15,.,CASSLVYREDTTLHF,TGTGCCAGCAGCTTAGTCTACCGGGAGGATACAACCCTCCACTTT
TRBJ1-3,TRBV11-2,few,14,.,CASTLSRTGNTIYF,TGTGCCAGCACCTTAAGCCGAACTGGAAACACCATATATTTT
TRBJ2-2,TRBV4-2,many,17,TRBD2,CASSQAGASGAPGELFF,TGTGCCAGCAGCCAAGCCGGGGCTAGCGGGGCCCCCGGGGAGCTGTTTTTT
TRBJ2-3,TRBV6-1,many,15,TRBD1,CASRTGLGDTDTQYF,TGTGCCAGCAGGACAGGGTTGGGGGACACAGATACGCAGTATTTT
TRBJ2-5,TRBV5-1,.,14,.,CASSFAGSQETQYF,TGCGCCAGCAGTTTTGCGGGCTCACAAGAGACCCAGTACTTC
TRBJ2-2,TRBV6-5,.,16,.,CASQDWGGGPTGELFF,TGTGCCAGCCAGGACTGGGGGGGGGGCCCCACCGGGGAGCTGTTTTTT
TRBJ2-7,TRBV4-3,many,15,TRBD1,CASSQAGDRGYEQYF,TGCGCCAGCAGCCAAGCCGGGGACAGGGGCTACGAGCAGTACTTC
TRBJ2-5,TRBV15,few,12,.,CATSRDKETQYF,TGTGCCACCAGCAGAGATAAAGAGACCCAGTACTTC
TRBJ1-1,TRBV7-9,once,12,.,CASSLTHTEAFF,TGTGCCAGCAGCTTAACCCACACTGAAGCTTTCTTT
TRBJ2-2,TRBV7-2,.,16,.,CASTLGGGPNTGELFF,TGTGCCAGCACCCTAGGGGGGGGGCCGAACACCGGGGAGCTGTTTTTT
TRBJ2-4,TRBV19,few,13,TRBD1,CASSMRTGWDRGF,TGTGCCAGTAGTATGCGGACAGGTTGGGACAGGGGCTTC
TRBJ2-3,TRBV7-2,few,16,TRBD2,CASSLDGGGAADTQYF,TGTGCCAGCAGCTTAGATGGCGGGGGGGCCGCAGATACGCAGTATTTT
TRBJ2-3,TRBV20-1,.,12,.,CSWWRGGDTQYF,TGCTCCTGGTGGCGGGGCGGGGATACGCAGTATTTT
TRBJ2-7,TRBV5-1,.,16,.,CASSLGGLRVGDEQYF,TGCGCCAGCAGCTTGGGTGGTCTGCGGGTAGGTGACGAGCAGTACTTC
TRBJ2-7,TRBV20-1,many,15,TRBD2,CSAAIRTSGAGEQYF,TGCAGTGCTGCCATTCGGACTAGCGGGGCGGGTGAGCAGTACTTC
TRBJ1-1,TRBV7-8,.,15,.,CASSLETLPGSEAFF,TGTGCCAGCAGCTTAGAGACCCTGCCGGGGAGTGAAGCTTTCTTT
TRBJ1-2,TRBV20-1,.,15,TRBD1,CSARGGQGNSYGYTF,TGCAGTGCTAGAGGGGGACAGGGGAATTCCTATGGCTACACCTTC
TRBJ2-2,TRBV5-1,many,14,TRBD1,CASSPQGATGELFF,TGCGCCAGCAGCCCACAGGGGGCAACCGGGGAGCTGTTTTTT
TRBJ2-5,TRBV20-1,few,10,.,CSARQETQYF,TGCAGTGCTAGACAAGAGACCCAGTACTTC
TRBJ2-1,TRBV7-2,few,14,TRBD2,CASSTGGGVNEQFF,TGTGCCAGCAGCACCGGGGGGGGTGTGAATGAGCAGTTCTTC